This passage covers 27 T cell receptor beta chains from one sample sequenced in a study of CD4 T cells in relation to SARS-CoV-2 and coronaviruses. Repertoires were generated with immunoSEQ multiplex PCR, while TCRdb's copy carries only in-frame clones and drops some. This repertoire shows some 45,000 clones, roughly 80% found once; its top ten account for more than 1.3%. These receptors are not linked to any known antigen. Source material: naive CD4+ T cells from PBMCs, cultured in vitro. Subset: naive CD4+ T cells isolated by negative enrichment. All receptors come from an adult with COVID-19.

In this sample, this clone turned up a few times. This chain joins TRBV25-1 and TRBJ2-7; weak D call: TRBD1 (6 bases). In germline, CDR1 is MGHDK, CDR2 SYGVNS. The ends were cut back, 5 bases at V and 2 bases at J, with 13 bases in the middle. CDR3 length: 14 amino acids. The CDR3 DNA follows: TGTGCCAGCAGTAGCCCGACAGGAACCTACGAGCAGTACTTC. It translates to CASSSPTGTYEQYF.

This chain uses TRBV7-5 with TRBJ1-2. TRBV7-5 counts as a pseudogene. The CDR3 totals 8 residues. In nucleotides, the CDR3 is TGTGTCAGAGGAGTCTACACCTTC. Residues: CVRGVYTF.

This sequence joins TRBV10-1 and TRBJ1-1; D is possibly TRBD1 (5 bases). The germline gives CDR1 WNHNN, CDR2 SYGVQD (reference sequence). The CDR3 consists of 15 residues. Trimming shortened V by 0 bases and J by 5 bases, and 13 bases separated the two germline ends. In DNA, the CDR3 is TGCGCCAGCAGTGAGTCCCATCGAGGGGTAACTGAAGCTTTCTTT. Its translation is CASSESHRGVTEAFF.

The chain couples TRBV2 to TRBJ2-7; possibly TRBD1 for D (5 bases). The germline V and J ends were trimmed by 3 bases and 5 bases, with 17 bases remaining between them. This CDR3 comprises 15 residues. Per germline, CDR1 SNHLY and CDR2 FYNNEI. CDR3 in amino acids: CASSDAAQGVDEQYF. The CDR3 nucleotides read TGTGCCAGCAGTGACGCCGCGCAGGGTGTCGACGAGCAGTACTTC.

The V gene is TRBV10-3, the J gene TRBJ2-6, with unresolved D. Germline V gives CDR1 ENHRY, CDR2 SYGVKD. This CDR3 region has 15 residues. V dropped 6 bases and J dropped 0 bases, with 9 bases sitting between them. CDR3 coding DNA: TGTGCCATCAGCTCCCTCGGCTCTGGGGCCAACGTCCTGACTTTC. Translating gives CAISSLGSGANVLTF.

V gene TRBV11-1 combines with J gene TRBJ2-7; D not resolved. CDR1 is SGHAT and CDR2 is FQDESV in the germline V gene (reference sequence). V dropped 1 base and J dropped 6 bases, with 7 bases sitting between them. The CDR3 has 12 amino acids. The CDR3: CASSLDRGEQYF. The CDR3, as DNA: TGTGCCAGCAGCTTAGACAGAGGCGAGCAGTACTTC.

CDR3 protein: CASSFSLVTDTQYF. CDR3 bases: TGTGCCAGCAGTTTTAGTCTAGTCACAGATACGCAGTATTTT. The J gene is TRBJ2-3, the V gene TRBV6-5; D remains ambiguous. CDR1 and CDR2 (germline): MNHEY, SVGAGI. Deletions cut 4 bases from V and 2 bases from J, with 10 bases between. This CDR3 comprises 14 residues.

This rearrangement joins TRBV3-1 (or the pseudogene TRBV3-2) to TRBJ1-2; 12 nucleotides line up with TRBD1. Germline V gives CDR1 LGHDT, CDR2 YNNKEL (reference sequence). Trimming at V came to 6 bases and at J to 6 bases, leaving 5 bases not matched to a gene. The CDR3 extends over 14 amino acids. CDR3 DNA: TGTGCCAGCAGTGGGGACAGGGGGCGGGATGGCTACACCTTC. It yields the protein CASSGDRGRDGYTF.

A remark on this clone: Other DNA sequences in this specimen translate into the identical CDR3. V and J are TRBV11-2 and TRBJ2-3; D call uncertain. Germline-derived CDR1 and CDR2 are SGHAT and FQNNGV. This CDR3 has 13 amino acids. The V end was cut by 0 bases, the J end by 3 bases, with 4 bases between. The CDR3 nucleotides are TGTGCCAGCAGCTTAGACTTGACAGATACGCAGTATTTT. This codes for CASSLDLTDTQYF.

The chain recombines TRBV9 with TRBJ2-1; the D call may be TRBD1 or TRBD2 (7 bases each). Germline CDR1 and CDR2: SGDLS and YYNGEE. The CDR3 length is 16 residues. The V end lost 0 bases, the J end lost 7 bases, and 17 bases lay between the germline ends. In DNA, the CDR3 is TGTGCCAGCAGCGTAGCCCCAGGGGGAGGGCCTAATGAGCAGTTCTTC. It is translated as CASSVAPGGGPNEQFF.

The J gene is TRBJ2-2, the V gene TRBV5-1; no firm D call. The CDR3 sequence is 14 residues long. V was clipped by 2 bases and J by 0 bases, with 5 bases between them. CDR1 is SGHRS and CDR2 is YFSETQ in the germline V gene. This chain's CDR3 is CASSLLANTGELFF. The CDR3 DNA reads TGCGCCAGCAGCTTATTGGCGAACACCGGGGAGCTGTTTTTT.

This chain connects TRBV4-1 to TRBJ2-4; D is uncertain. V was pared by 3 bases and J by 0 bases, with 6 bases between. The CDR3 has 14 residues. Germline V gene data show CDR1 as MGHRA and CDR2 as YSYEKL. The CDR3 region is CASSQSLAKNIQYF. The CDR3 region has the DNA TGCGCCAGCAGCCAGTCGCTAGCCAAAAACATTCAGTACTTC.

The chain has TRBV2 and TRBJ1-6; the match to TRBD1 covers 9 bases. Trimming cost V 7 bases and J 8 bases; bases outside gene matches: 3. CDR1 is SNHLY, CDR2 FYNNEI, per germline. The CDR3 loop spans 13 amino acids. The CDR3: CASKDRGDSPLHF. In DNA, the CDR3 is TGTGCCAGCAAGGACAGGGGTGATTCACCCCTCCACTTT.

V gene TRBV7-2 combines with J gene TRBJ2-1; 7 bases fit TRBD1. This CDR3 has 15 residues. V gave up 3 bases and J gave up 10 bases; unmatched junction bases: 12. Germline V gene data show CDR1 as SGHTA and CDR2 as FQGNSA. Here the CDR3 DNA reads TGTGCCAGCAGCTTTTACAGGGGTCGCTTATTGGAGCAGTTCTTC. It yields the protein CASSFYRGRLLEQFF.

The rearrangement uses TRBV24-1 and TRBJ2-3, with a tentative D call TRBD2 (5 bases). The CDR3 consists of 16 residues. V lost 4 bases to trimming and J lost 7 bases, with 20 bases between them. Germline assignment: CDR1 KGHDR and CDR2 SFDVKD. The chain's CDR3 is CATSDPGPRGIYTQYF. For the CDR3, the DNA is TGTGCCACCAGTGACCCCGGACCAAGAGGGATATATACGCAGTATTTT.

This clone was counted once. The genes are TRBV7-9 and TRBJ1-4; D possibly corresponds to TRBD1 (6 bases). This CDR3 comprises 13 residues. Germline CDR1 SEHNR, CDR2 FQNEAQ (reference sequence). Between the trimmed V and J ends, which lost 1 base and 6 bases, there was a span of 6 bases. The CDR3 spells CASSLDRDEKLFF. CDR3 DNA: TGTGCCAGCAGCTTAGACAGGGATGAAAAACTGTTTTTT.

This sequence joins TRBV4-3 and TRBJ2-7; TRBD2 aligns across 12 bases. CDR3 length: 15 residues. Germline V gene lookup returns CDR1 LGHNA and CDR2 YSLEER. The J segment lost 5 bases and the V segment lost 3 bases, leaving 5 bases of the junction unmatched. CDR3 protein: CASSQRLAGDDEQYF. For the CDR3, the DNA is TGCGCCAGCAGCCAGCGACTAGCGGGAGATGACGAGCAGTACTTC.

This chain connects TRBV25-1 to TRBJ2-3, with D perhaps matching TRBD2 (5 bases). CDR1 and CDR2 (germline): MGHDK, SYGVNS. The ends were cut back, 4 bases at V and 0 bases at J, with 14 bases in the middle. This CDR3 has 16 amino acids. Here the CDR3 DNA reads TGTGCCAGCAGTGCCGCGGGTATGGGAAGCACAGATACGCAGTATTTT. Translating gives CASSAAGMGSTDTQYF.

The DNA of the CDR3 is TGTGCCAGCAGCTTAACGACAGGGTACGAGCAGTACTTC. This translates into CASSLTTGYEQYF. The chain couples TRBV11-3 to TRBJ2-7, with 7 bases fitting TRBD1. V lost 2 bases to trimming and J lost 4 bases; unmatched junction nucleotides: 2. The CDR3 totals 13 residues. CDR1 SGHNT and CDR2 YENEEA come from the germline V gene.

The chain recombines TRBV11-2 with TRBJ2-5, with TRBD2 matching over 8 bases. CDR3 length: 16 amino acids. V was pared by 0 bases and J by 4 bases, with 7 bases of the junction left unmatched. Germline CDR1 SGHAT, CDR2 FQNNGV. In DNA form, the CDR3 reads TGTGCCAGCAGCTTAGATTCCACTAGCGGACTAGAGACCCAGTACTTC. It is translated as CASSLDSTSGLETQYF.

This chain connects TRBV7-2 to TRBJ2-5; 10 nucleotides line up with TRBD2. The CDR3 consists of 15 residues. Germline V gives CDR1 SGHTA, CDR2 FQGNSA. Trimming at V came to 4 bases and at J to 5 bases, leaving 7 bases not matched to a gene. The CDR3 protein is CASSSRGLALETQYF. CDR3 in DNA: TGTGCCAGCAGCTCGCGGGGACTAGCGTTGGAGACCCAGTACTTC.

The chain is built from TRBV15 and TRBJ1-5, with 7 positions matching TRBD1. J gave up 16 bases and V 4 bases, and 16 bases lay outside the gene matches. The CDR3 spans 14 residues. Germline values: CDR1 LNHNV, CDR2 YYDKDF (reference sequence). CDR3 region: CATSTRHRQGPVHF. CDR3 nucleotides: TGTGCCACCAGCACCCGTCACCGACAGGGCCCAGTCCATTTT.

The DNA for the CDR3 is TGTGCCAGCAGCTCTCTTAGAGACAATGAGCAGTTCTTC. It yields the protein CASSSLRDNEQFF. The J gene is TRBJ2-1, the V gene TRBV13; D gene ambiguous. CDR3 size: 13 residues. Deletions cut 4 bases from V and 5 bases from J, with 9 bases between. Germline V gene data show CDR1 as PRHDT and CDR2 as FYEKMQ (reference sequence).

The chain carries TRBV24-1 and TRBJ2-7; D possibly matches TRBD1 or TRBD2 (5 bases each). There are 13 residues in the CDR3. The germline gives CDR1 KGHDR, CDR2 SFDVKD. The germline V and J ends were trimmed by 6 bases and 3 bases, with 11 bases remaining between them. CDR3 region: CATSSGARYEQYF. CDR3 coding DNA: TGTGCCACCAGTTCCGGGGCGCGCTACGAGCAGTACTTC.

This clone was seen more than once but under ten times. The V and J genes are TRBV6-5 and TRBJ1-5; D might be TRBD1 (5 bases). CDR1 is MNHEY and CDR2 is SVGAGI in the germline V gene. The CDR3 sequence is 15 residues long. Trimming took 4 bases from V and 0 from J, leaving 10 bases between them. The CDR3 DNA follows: TGTGCCAGCAGTTTAGACAGATATAGCAATCAGCCCCAGCATTTT. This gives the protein CASSLDRYSNQPQHF.

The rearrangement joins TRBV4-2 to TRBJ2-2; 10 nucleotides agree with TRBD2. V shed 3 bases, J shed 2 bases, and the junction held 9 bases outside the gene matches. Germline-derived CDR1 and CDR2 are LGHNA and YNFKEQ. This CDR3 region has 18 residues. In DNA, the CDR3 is TGTGCCAGCAGCCACCTAGCGGGAGTTAGGGTAAACACCGGGGAGCTGTTTTTT. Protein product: CASSHLAGVRVNTGELFF.

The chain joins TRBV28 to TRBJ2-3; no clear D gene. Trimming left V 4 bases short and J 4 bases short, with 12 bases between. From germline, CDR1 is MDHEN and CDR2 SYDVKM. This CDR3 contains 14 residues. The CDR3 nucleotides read TGTGCCAGCAGTTCACCGCCCCAGTCAGATACGCAGTATTTT. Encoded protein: CASSSPPQSDTQYF.